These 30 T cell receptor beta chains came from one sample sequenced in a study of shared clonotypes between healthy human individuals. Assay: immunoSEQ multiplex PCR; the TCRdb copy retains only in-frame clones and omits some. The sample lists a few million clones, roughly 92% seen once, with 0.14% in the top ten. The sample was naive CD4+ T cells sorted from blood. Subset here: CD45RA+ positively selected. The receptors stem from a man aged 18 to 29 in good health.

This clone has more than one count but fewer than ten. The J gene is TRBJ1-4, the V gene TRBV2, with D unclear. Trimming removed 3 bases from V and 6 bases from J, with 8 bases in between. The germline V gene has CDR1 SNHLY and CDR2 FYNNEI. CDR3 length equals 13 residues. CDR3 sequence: CASSEPGHEKLFF. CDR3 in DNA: TGTGCCAGCAGTGAGCCAGGCCATGAAAAACTGTTTTTT. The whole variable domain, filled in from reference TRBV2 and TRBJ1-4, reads EPEVTQTPSHQVTQMGQEVILRCVPISNHLYFYWYRQILGQKVEFLVSFYNNEISEKSEIFDDQFSVERPDGSNFTLKIRSTKLEDSAMYFCASSEPGHEKLFFGSGTQLSVL.

This CDR3 is CASSQTTGGYTF. The CDR3 coding sequence is TGCGCCAGCAGCCAAACCACCGGGGGCTACACCTTC. V is TRBV4-3 and J is TRBJ1-2; no definite D call. V was shortened by 2 bases and J by 8 bases, with 9 bases between the two germline ends. This CDR3 is 12 amino acids long. Looked up from germline, CDR1 is LGHNA and CDR2 is YSLEER.

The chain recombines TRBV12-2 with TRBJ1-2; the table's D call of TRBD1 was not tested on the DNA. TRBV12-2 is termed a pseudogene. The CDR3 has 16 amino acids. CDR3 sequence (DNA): TGTGCAAGTCGGGGGGCGGGCTCCGTCTATGACTATGGCTACACCTTC. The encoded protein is CASRGAGSVYDYGYTF.

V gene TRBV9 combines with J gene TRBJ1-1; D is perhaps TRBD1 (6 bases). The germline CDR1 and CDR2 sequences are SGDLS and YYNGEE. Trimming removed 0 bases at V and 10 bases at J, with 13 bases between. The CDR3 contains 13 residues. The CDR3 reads CASSVGDSRGAFF. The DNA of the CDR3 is TGTGCCAGCAGCGTAGGTGACAGCAGGGGAGCTTTCTTT.

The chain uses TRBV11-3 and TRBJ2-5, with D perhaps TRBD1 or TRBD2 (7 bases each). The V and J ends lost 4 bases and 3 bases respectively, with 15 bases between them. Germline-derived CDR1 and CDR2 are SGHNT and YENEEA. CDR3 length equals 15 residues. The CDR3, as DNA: TGTGCCAGCAGCTCAAGCGGGACAGACGAAGAGACCCAGTACTTC. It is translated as CASSSSGTDEETQYF. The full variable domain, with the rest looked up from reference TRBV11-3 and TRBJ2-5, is EAGVVQSPRYKIIEKKQPVAFWCNPISGHNTLYWYLQNLGQGPELLIRYENEEAVDDSQLPKDRFSAERLKGVDSTLKIQPAELGDSAVYLCASSSSGTDEETQYFGPGTRLLVL.

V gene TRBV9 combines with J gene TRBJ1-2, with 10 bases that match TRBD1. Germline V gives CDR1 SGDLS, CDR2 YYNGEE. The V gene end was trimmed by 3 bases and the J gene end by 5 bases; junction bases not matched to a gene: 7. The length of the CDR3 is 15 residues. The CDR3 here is CASSARDRGDYGYTF. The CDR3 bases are TGTGCCAGCAGCGCCCGGGACAGGGGTGATTATGGCTACACCTTC.

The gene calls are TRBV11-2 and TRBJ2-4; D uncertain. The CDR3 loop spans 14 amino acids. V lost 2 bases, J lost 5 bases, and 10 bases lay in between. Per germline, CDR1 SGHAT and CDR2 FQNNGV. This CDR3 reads CASSLNSVQNIQYF. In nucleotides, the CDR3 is TGTGCCAGCAGCTTAAACTCGGTCCAAAACATTCAGTACTTC. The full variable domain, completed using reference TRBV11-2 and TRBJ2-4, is EAGVAQSPRYKIIEKRQSVAFWCNPISGHATLYWYQQILGQGPKLLIQFQNNGVVDDSQLPKDRFSAERLKGVDSTLKIQPAKLEDSAVYLCASSLNSVQNIQYFGAGTRLSVL.

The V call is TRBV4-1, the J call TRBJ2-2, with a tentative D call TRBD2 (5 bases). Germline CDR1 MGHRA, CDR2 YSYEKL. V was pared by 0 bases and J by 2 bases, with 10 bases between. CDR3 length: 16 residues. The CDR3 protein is CASSQELTKNTGELFF. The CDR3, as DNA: TGCGCCAGCAGCCAAGAATTGACTAAAAACACCGGGGAGCTGTTTTTT.

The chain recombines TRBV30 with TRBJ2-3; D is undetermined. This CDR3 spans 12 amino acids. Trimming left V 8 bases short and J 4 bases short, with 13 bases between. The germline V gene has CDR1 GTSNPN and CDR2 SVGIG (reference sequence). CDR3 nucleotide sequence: TGTGCCCAGAGCCGCAGTCCAGATACGCAGTATTTT. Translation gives CAQSRSPDTQYF.

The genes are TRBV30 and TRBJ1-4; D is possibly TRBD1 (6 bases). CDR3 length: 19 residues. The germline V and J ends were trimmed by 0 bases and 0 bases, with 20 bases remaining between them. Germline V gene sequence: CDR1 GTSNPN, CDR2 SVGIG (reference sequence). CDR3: CAWSVGRGRSRATNEKLFF. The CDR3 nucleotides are TGTGCCTGGAGTGTAGGTAGGGGGAGGAGCAGAGCAACTAATGAAAAACTGTTTTTT.

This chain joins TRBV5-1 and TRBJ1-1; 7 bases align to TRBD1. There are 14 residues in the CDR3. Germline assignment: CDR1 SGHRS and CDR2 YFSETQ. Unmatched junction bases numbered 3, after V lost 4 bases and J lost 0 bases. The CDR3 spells CASSQGGMNTEAFF. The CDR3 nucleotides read TGCGCCAGCAGCCAGGGGGGGATGAACACTGAAGCTTTCTTT.

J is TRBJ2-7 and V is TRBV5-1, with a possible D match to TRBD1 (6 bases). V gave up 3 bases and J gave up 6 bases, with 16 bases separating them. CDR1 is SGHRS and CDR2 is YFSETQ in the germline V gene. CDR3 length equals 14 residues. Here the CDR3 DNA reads TGCGCCAGCAGCTCCAGGACAGAGACGGGCGAGCAGTACTTC. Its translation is CASSSRTETGEQYF.

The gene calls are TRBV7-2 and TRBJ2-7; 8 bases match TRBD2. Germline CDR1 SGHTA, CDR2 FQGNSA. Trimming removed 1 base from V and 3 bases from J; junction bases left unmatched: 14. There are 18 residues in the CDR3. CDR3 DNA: TGTGCCAGCAGCTTAGTTCCCCTCGGGCGGGAGGCGTACTACGAGCAGTACTTC. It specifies CASSLVPLGREAYYEQYF.

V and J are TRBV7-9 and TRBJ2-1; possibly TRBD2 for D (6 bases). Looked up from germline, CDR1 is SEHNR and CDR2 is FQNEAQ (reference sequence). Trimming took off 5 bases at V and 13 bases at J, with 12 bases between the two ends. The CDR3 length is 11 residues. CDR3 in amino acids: CASSPRDVQFF. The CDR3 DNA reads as TGTGCCAGCAGCCCGCGGGATGTTCAGTTCTTC.

The CDR3 DNA sequence: TGTGCCAGCAAGTACGGACAACTCTCCTACGAGCAGTACTTC. This sequence encodes CASKYGQLSYEQYF. The J gene is TRBJ2-7, the V gene TRBV6-1, with a tentative D call TRBD1 (5 bases). V was clipped by 7 bases and J by 0 bases, with 13 bases between them. CDR3 length: 14 residues. Germline assignment: CDR1 MNHNS and CDR2 SASEGT.

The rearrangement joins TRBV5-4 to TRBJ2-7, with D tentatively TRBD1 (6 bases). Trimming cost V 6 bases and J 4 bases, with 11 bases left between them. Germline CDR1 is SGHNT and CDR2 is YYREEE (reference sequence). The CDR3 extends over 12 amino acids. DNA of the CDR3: TGTGCCAGCACCGGGACATCTTACGAGCAGTACTTC. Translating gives CASTGTSYEQYF.

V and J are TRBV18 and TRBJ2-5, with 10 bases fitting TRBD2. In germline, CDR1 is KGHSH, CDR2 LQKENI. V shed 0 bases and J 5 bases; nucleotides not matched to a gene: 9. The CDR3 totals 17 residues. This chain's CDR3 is CASSPPGLAGAGETQYF. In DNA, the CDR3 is TGTGCCAGCTCACCACCGGGCCTAGCGGGAGCCGGGGAGACCCAGTACTTC.

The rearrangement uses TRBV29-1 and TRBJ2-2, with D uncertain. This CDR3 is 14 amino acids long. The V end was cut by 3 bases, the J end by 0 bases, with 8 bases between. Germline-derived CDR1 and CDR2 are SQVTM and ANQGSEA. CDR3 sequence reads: CSVDRDSNTGELFF. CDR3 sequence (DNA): TGCAGCGTTGACCGAGATTCGAACACCGGGGAGCTGTTTTTT.

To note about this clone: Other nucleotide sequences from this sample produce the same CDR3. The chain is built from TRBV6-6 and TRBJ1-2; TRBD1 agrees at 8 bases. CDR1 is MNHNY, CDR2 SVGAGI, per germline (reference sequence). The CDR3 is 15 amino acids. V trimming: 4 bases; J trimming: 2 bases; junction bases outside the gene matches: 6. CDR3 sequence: CASSSGTGGNYGYTF. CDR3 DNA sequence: TGTGCCAGCAGTTCTGGGACAGGAGGGAACTATGGCTACACCTTC.

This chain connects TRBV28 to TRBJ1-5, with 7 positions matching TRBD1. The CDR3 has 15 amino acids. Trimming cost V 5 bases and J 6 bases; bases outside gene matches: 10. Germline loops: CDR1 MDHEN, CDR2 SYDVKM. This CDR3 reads CASSAIDRDGQPQHF. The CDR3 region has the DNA TGTGCCAGCAGTGCAATCGACAGGGACGGTCAGCCCCAGCATTTT.

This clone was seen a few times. CDR3 nucleotide sequence: TGTGCCAGCTCACCGGTGGAGAACACTGAAGCTTTCTTT. Amino acids: CASSPVENTEAFF. The chain employs TRBV18 and TRBJ1-1, with no clear D. In germline, CDR1 is KGHSH, CDR2 LQKENI. The V end was cut by 3 bases, the J end by 1 base, with 6 bases between. This CDR3 contains 13 residues.

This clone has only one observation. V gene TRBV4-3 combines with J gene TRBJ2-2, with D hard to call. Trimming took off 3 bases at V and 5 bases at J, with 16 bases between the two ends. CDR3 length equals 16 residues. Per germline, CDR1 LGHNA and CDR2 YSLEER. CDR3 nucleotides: TGCGCCAGCAGCCAGCAGGTTCAATCATGGACCGGGGAGCTGTTTTTT. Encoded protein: CASSQQVQSWTGELFF.

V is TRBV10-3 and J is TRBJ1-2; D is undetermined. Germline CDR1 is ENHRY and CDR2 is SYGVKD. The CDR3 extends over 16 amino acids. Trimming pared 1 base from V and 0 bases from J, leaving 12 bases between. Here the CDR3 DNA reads TGTGCCATCAGTGAGTTAGTGACACTTTCTAACTATGGCTACACCTTC. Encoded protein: CAISELVTLSNYGYTF.

In DNA form, the CDR3 reads TGTGCCAGCAGCGTTGGACAGGGTACTGAAGCTTTCTTT. Translated: CASSVGQGTEAFF. This chain joins TRBV7-2 and TRBJ1-1; 8 bases fit TRBD1. The germline CDR1 and CDR2 sequences are SGHTA and FQGNSA. The CDR3 contains 13 residues. V dropped 5 bases and J dropped 5; count of bases not matched to a gene: 4.

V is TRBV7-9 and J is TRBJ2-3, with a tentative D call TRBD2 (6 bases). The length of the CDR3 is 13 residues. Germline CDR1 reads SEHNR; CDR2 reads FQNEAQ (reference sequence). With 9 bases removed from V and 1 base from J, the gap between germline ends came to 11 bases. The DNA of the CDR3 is TGTGCCAGAGCGGGCTCTCGCACAGATACGCAGTATTTT. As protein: CARAGSRTDTQYF. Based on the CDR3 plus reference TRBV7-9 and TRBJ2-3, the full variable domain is DTGVSQNPRHKITKRGQNVTFRCDPISEHNRLYWYRQTLGQGPEFLTYFQNEAQLEKSRLLSDRFSAERPKGSFSTLEIQRTEQGDSAMYLCARAGSRTDTQYFGPGTRLTVL.

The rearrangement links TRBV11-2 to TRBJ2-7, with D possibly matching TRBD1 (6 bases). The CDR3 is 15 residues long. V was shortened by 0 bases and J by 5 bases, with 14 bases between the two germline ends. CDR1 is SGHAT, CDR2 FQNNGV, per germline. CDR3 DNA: TGTGCCAGCAGCTTAGATCGGGCAGGGGCTGACGAGCAGTACTTC. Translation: CASSLDRAGADEQYF.

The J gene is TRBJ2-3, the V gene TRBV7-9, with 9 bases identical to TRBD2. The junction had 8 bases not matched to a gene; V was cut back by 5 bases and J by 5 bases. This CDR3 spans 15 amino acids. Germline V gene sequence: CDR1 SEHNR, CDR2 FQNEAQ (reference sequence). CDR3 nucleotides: TGTGCCAGCAGCCGTAGCGGGGGAGTCAGAGATACGCAGTATTTT. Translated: CASSRSGGVRDTQYF. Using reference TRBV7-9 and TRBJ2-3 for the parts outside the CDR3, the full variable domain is DTGVSQNPRHKITKRGQNVTFRCDPISEHNRLYWYRQTLGQGPEFLTYFQNEAQLEKSRLLSDRFSAERPKGSFSTLEIQRTEQGDSAMYLCASSRSGGVRDTQYFGPGTRLTVL.

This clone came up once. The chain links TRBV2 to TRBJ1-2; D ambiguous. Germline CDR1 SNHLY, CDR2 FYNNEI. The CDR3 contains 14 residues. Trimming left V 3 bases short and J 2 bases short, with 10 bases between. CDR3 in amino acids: CASSDMAGNYGYTF. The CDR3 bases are TGTGCCAGCAGTGATATGGCTGGGAACTATGGCTACACCTTC.

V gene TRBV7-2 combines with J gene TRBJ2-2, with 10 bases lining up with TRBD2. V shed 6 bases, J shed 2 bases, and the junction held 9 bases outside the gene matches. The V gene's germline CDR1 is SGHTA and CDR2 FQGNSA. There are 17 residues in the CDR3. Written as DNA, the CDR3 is TGTGCCAGCAGTAGAGGACCTAGCGGGGGCAACACCGGGGAGCTGTTTTTT. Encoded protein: CASSRGPSGGNTGELFF.

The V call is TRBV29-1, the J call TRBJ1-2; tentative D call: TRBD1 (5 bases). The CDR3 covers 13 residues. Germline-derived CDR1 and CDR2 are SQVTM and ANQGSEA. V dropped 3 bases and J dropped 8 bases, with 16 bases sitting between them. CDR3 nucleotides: TGCAGCGTTGAGGGGGAACTGGCGGGCGGCTACACCTTC. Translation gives CSVEGELAGGYTF.